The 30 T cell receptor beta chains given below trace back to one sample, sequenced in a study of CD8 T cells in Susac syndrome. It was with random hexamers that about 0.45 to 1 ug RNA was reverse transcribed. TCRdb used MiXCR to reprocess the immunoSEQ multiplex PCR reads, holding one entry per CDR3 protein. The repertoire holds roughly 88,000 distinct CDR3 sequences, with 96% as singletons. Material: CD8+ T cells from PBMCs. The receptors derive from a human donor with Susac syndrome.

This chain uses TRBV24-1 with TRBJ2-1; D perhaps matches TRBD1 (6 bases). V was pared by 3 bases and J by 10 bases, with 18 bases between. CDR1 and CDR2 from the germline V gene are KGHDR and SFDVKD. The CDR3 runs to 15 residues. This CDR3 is CATSDPKTDRREQFF. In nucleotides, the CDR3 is TGTGCCACCAGTGATCCCAAGACCGACAGGAGAGAGCAGTTCTTC.

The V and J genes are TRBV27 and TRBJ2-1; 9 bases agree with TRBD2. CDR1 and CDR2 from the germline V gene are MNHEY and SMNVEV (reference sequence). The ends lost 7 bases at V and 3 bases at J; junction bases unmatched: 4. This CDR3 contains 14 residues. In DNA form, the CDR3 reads TGTGCCAGCATGTTAGCGGGGGACTACAATGAGCAGTTCTTC. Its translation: CASMLAGDYNEQFF.

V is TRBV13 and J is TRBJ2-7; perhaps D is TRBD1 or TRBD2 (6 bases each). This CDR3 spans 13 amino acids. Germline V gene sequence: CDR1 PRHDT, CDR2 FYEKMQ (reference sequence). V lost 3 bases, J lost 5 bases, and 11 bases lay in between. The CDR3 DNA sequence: TGTGCCAGCAGCTTCGGGGGCCTCAACGAGCAGTACTTC. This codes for CASSFGGLNEQYF.

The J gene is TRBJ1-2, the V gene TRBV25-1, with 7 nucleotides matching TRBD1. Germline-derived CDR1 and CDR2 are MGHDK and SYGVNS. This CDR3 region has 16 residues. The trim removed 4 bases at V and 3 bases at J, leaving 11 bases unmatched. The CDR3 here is CASSALGGIGDYGYTF. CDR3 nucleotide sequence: TGTGCCAGCAGTGCCCTAGGGGGCATCGGGGACTATGGCTACACCTTC.

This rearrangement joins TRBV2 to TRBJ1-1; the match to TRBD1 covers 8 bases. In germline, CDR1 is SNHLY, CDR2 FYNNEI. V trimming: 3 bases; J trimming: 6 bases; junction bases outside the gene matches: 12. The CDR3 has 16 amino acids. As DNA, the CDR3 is TGTGCCAGCAGTGACCAGGGGGCTAAGAAAGGGCCTGAAGCTTTCTTT. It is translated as CASSDQGAKKGPEAFF.

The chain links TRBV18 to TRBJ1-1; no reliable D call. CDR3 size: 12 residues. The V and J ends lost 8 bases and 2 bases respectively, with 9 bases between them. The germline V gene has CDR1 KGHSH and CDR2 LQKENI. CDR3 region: CASRTENTEAFF. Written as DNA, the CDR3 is TGTGCCAGCCGGACGGAAAACACTGAAGCTTTCTTT.

The CDR3 sequence: CASSYGSSEQFF. The CDR3 region has the DNA TGTGCCAGCAGTTACGGTAGTAGTGAGCAGTTCTTC. The chain joins TRBV6-6 to TRBJ2-1, with unresolved D. The CDR3 has 12 amino acids. With 2 bases removed from V and 9 bases from J, the gap between germline ends came to 8 bases. CDR1 and CDR2 (germline): MNHNY, SVGAGI (reference sequence).

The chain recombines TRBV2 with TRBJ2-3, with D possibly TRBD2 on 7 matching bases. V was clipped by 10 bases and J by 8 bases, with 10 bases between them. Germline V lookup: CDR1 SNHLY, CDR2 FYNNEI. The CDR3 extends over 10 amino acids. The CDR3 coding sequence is TGTGCCATAAGGGGGGGTACGCAGTATTTT. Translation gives CAIRGGTQYF.

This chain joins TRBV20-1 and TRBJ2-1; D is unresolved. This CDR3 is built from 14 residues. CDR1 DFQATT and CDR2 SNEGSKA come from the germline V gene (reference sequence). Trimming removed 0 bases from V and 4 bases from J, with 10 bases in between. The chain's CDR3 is CSARDLEKYNEQFF. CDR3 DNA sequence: TGCAGTGCTAGAGATCTAGAGAAATACAATGAGCAGTTCTTC.

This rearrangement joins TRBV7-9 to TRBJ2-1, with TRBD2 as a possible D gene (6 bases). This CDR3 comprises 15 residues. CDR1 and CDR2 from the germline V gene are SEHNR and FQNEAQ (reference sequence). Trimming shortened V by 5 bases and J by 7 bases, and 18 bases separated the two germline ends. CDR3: CASSTEPGSVNEQFF. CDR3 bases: TGTGCCAGCAGCACGGAGCCCGGGAGTGTGAATGAGCAGTTCTTC.

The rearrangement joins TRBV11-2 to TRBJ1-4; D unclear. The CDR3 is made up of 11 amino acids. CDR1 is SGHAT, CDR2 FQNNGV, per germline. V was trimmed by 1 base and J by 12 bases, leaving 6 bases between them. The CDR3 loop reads CASSLGAELFF. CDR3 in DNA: TGTGCCAGCAGCTTAGGAGCCGAACTGTTTTTT.

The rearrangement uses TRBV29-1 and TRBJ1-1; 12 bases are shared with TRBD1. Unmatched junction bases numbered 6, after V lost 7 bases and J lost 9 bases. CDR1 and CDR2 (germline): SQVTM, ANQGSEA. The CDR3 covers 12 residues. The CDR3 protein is CSALGTGGKAFF. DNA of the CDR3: TGCAGCGCCCTGGGGACAGGGGGCAAAGCTTTCTTT.

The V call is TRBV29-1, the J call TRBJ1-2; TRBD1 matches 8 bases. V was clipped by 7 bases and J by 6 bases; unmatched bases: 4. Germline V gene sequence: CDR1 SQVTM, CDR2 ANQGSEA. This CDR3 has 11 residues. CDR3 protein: CSALDRDGYTF. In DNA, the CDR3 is TGCAGCGCCCTGGACAGGGATGGCTACACCTTC.

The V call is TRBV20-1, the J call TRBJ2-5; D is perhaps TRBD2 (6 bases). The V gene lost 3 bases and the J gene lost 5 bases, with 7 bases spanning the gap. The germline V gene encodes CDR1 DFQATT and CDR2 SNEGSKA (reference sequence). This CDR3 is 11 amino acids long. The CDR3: CSASGSETQYF. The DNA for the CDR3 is TGCAGTGCTAGCGGGAGTGAGACCCAGTACTTC.

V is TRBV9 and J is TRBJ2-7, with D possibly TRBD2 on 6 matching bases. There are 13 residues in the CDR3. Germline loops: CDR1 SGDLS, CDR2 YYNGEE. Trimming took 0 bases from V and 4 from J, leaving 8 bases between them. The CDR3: CASSVGGEYEQYF. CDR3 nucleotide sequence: TGTGCCAGCAGCGTAGGGGGGGAGTACGAGCAGTACTTC.

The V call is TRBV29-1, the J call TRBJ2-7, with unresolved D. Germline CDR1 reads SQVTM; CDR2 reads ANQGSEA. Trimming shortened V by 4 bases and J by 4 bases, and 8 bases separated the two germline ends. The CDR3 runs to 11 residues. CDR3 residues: CSVAEGYEQYV. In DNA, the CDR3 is TGCAGCGTTGCGGAAGGGTACGAGCAGTACGTC.

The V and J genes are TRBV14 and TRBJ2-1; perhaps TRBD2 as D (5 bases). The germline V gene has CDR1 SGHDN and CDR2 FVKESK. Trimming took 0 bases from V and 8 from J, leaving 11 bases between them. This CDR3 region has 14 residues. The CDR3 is CASSQEYGMDEQFF. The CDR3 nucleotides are TGTGCCAGCAGCCAAGAATACGGGATGGATGAGCAGTTCTTC.

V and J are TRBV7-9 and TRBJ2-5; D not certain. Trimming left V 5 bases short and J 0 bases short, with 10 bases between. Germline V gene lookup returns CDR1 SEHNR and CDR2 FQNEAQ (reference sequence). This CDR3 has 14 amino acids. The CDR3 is CASSPQGNQETQYF. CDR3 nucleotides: TGTGCCAGCAGCCCTCAAGGGAACCAAGAGACCCAGTACTTC.

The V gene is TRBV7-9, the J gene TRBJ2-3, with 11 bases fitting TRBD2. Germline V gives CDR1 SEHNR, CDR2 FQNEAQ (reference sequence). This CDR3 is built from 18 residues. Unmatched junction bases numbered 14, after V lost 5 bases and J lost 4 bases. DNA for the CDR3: TGTGCCAGCAGCACATTGCTGGATGTAGCGGGGGGGCCAGATACGCAGTATTTT. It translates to CASSTLLDVAGGPDTQYF. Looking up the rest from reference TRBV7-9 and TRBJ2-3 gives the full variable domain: DTGVSQNPRHKITKRGQNVTFRCDPISEHNRLYWYRQTLGQGPEFLTYFQNEAQLEKSRLLSDRFSAERPKGSFSTLEIQRTEQGDSAMYLCASSTLLDVAGGPDTQYFGPGTRLTVL.

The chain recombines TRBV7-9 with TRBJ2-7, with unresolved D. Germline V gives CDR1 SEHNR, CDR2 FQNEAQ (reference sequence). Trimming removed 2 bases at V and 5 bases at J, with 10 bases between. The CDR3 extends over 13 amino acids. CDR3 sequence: CASSLSDPNEQYF. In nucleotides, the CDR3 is TGTGCCAGCAGCTTAAGTGACCCCAACGAGCAGTACTTC.

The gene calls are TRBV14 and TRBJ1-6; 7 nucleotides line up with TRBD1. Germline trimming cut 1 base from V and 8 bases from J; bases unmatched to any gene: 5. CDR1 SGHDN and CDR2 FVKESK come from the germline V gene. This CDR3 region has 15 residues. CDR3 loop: CASSQADRAYSPLHF. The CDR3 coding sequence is TGTGCCAGCAGCCAAGCCGACAGGGCGTATTCACCCCTCCACTTT.

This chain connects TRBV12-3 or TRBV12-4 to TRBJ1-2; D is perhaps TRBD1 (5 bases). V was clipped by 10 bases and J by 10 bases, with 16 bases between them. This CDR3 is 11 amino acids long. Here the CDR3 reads CATKRGSHYTF. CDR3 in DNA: TGTGCCACCAAAAGGGGCAGTCACTACACCTTC.

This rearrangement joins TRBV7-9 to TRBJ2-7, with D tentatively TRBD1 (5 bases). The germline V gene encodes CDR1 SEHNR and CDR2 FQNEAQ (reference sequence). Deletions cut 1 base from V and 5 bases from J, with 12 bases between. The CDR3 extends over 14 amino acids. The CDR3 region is CASSLGAGQNEQYF. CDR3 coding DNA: TGTGCCAGCAGCTTAGGGGCAGGGCAGAACGAGCAGTACTTC.

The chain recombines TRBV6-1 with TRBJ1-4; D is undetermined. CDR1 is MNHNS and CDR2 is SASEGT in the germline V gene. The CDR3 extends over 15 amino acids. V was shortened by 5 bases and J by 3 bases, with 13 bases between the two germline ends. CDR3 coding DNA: TGTGCCAGCAGTCCCGGGCCTACGTCTAATGAAAAACTGTTTTTT. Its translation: CASSPGPTSNEKLFF.

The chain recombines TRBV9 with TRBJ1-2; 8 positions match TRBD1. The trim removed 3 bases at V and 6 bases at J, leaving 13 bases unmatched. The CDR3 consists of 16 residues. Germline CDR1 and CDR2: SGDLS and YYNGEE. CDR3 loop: CASSARAGGADDGYTF. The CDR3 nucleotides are TGTGCCAGCAGCGCCCGCGCAGGGGGCGCCGATGATGGCTACACCTTC.

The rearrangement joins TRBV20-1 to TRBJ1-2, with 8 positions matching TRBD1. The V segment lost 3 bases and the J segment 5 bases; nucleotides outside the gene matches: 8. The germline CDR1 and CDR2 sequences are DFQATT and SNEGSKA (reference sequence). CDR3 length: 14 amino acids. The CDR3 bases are TGCAGTGCTAGTGACCGACAGGGGACATATGGCTACACCTTC. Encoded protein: CSASDRQGTYGYTF.

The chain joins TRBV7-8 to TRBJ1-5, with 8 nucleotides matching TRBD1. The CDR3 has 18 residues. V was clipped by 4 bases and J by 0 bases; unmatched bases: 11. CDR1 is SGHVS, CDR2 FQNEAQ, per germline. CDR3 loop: CASSSDRAGLYSNQPQHF. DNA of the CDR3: TGTGCCAGCAGCTCGGACAGGGCGGGATTGTATAGCAATCAGCCCCAGCATTTT.

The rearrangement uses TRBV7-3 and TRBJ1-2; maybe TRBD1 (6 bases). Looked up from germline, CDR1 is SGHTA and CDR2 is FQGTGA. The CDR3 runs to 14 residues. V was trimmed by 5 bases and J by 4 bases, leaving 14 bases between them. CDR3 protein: CASSVQGSGYGYTF. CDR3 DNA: TGTGCCAGCAGCGTACAGGGTTCCGGCTATGGCTACACCTTC.

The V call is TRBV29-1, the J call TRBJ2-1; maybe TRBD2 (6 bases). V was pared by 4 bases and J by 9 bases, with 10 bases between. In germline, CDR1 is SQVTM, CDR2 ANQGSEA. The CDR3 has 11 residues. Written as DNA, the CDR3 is TGCAGCGTTGGCGGAGGGTTTGAGCAGTTCTTC. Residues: CSVGGGFEQFF.

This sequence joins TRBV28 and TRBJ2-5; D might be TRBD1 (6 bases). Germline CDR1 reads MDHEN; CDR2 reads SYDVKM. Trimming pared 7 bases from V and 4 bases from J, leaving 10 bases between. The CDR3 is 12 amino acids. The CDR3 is CASTQGRETQYF. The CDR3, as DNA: TGTGCCAGCACTCAGGGGCGAGAGACCCAGTACTTC.